A single sample is the source of the 5 T cell receptor beta chains below, sequenced in a study of T cell changes during pregnancy in multiple sclerosis. Sequencing was performed with immunoSEQ multiplex PCR; in TCRdb, only in-frame clones are kept and a portion is missing. The sample shows roughly 41,000 clones, over 90% of them seen only once. Sample: CD8+ T cells from peripheral blood mononuclear cells, taken in the third trimester of pregnancy. These receptors were obtained from a female donor with multiple sclerosis, enrolled in a pregnancy study.

The chain couples TRBV9 to TRBJ2-6; 7 positions agree with TRBD2. CDR1 and CDR2 from the germline V gene are SGDLS and YYNGEE. V lost 0 bases to trimming and J lost 4 bases; unmatched junction nucleotides: 4. This CDR3 has 16 residues. The CDR3 sequence is CASSVAGGAGANVLTF. CDR3 in DNA: TGTGCCAGCAGCGTAGCGGGGGGAGCGGGGGCCAACGTCCTGACTTTC.

This chain connects TRBV28 to TRBJ1-2; D remains unclear. Germline loops: CDR1 MDHEN, CDR2 SYDVKM. This CDR3 is 11 amino acids long. V lost 11 bases, J lost 8 bases, and 15 bases lay in between. For the CDR3, the DNA is TGTGCCTCGGGAGGCTTCGGCGGCTACACCTTC. Its translation is CASGGFGGYTF.

A word on this clone: The same CDR3 is also encoded by other DNA sequences in this sample. The gene calls are TRBV27 and TRBJ2-7; D unresolved. CDR3 length: 13 residues. The germline V and J ends were trimmed by 0 bases and 4 bases, with 7 bases remaining between them. CDR1 and CDR2 from the germline V gene are MNHEY and SMNVEV (reference sequence). The CDR3 DNA reads TGTGCCAGCAGTTTATCCCCGGGTTACGAGCAGTACTTC. It yields the protein CASSLSPGYEQYF.

This chain connects TRBV7-8 to TRBJ1-1, with D possibly being TRBD1 (6 bases). Trimming removed 0 bases from V and 3 bases from J, with 11 bases in between. Germline V gene data show CDR1 as SGHVS and CDR2 as FQNEAQ. CDR3 length: 15 residues. CDR3 in amino acids: CASSLARGGHTEAFF. The CDR3 DNA is TGTGCCAGCAGCTTAGCCAGGGGCGGACACACTGAAGCTTTCTTT.

The rearrangement uses TRBV2 and TRBJ1-6; possibly TRBD1 for D (5 bases). Trimming stripped 3 bases from V and 0 bases from J, with 12 bases between. Germline values: CDR1 SNHLY, CDR2 FYNNEI. This CDR3 is built from 17 residues. The CDR3 nucleotides read TGTGCCAGCAGTGAGGCAGGGATGAGCTCCTATAATTCACCCCTCCACTTT. It is translated as CASSEAGMSSYNSPLHF.